The 8 T cell receptor beta chains in this list originate from one sample, sequenced in a study of blood T cells in healthy people across ages (dated by TCRdb to the mid-2010s). Library preparation was by 5' RACE. Data came from an Illumina HiSeq 2500. A second PCR of roughly 7 to 12 cycles was performed with a sample-barcoded 5' primer and a J-beta primer mix. TCRdb reanalyzed the raw reads on its own, using fastp at Q25 for trimming and MiXCR for clone calling, and kept in-frame beta chains. Every distinct CDR3 protein forms one entry, paired with its most common genes and DNA. Present in this sample are hundreds of thousands of distinct CDR3 sequences, 55% to 75% of which were seen just once. Jointly, the top ten make up 22% of the sample. Specimen: blood. The receptors were gathered from a man aged 25-40 years in good health.

The rearrangement joins TRBV6-6 to TRBJ1-1; D unresolved. This CDR3 has 13 amino acids. V was trimmed by 5 bases and J by 11 bases, leaving 18 bases between them. CDR1 is MNHNY and CDR2 is SVGAGI in the germline V gene (reference sequence). The CDR3 spells CASSGLSLVGAFF. DNA of the CDR3: TGTGCCAGCAGTGGACTCTCCTTGGTCGGGGCTTTCTTT.

Many counts were recorded for this clonotype. A read error may be the cause here, since a much bigger clone is one base away. The rearrangement uses TRBV28 and TRBJ2-2, with D perhaps matching TRBD1 (6 bases). From germline, CDR1 is MDHEN and CDR2 SYDVKM. Trimming took 0 bases from V and 2 from J, leaving 10 bases between them. The CDR3 is 16 residues long. The DNA for the CDR3 is TGTGCCAGCAGTTTATGGGGGGCCCGCAACACCGGGGAGCTGTTTTTT. Translation: CASSLWGARNTGELFF.

This clonotype showed up just a few times. The genes are TRBV18 and TRBJ2-7, with TRBD2 matching over 12 bases. CDR1 and CDR2 from the germline V gene are KGHSH and LQKENI. The V and J ends lost 8 bases and 0 bases, in that order; junction bases with no gene match: 8. The CDR3 contains 16 residues. CDR3 in amino acids: CASTGLAGTSSYEQYF. DNA for the CDR3: TGTGCCAGCACTGGACTAGCGGGGACGAGCTCCTACGAGCAGTACTTC.

The chain joins TRBV7-8 to TRBJ2-1; the D is unclear. CDR3 length: 16 residues. Germline lookup yields CDR1 SGHVS and CDR2 FQNEAQ. The V end was cut by 1 base, the J end by 0 bases, with 10 bases between. DNA of the CDR3: TGTGCCAGCAGCTTAGACACGGCACCCTCCTACAATGAGCAGTTCTTC. Its protein product is CASSLDTAPSYNEQFF.

V usage is TRBV18 and J usage is TRBJ2-5; D is ambiguous. Germline values: CDR1 KGHSH, CDR2 LQKENI. This CDR3 comprises 14 residues. V lost 3 bases to trimming and J lost 11 bases, with 19 bases between them. In nucleotides, the CDR3 is TGTGCCAGCTCACCCGGGCTAGGCCAGTCGGAGCAGTACTTC. Protein: CASSPGLGQSEQYF. Looking up the rest from reference TRBV18 and TRBJ2-5 gives the full variable domain: NAGVMQNPRHLVRRRGQEARLRCSPMKGHSHVYWYRQLPEEGLKFMVYLQKENIIDESGMPKERFSAEFPKEGPSILRIQQVVRGDSAAYFCASSPGLGQSEQYFGPGTRLLVL.

This clonotype was counted only a few times. This chain connects TRBV12-5 to TRBJ2-1; D unclear. V was shortened by 1 base and J by 6 bases, with 10 bases between the two germline ends. Germline V gives CDR1 LGHNT, CDR2 FRNRAP. This CDR3 contains 14 residues. CDR3 protein: CASGLGQNPNEQFF. Here the CDR3 DNA reads TGTGCTAGTGGTTTGGGGCAGAACCCCAATGAGCAGTTCTTC.

About this clonotype itself: Here the CDR3 omits its conserved ending phenylalanine or tryptophan, so a read error is the likely source. This chain joins TRBV11-2 and TRBJ1-2; D is uncertain. The CDR3 is made up of 12 amino acids. CDR1 is SGHAT and CDR2 is FQNNGV in the germline V gene. V lost 5 bases, J lost 8 bases, and 12 bases lay in between. CDR3 nucleotides: TGTGCCAGCAGCCTAGGGCCCTCGGGCTACACCTTA. Translating gives CASSLGPSGYTL.

At least ten counts were recorded for this clonotype. The CDR3 region has the DNA TGCGCCAGCAGCCGGGACGCCGATGAGCAGTTCTTC. Encoded protein: CASSRDADEQFF. The chain employs TRBV5-1 and TRBJ2-1, with D perhaps matching TRBD1 or TRBD2 (5 bases each). Germline V gives CDR1 SGHRS, CDR2 YFSETQ. The CDR3 sequence is 12 residues long. With 4 bases removed from V and 8 bases from J, the gap between germline ends came to 10 bases.